The source of this TCR beta chain is a study of blood T cell repertoires in COVID-19. Participant age was roughly 18 to 95 years, and participants resided in about two dozen US areas. Germline CDR1 is MNHEY and CDR2 is SMNVEV (reference sequence). With V trimmed by 2 bases and J by 1 base, 11 bases remained unmatched. This CDR3 region has 19 residues. Authors' analysis steps: Nucleated cell number was recorded as an estimate derived from reference gene primer amplification. Some clones are missing from TCRdb's copy, which holds only in-frame ones; the method was immunoSEQ multiplex PCR. The V and J calls and clone size were taken over from that table, and D and trimming were inferred from the DNA. This sample has about 220,000 clones, with about four fifths found just once.

The V and J genes are TRBV27 and TRBJ2-6; TRBD2 matches at 7 bases. The receptor was derived from a woman aged 35 to 49 with acute COVID-19. Source material: PBMCs or T cells enriched from blood (not recorded which). The CDR3 here is CASSLRWEGRGSGANVLTF. In nucleotides, the CDR3 is TGTGCCAGCAGTTTAAGGTGGGAGGGCCGCGGATCTGGGGCCAACGTCCTGACTTTC.